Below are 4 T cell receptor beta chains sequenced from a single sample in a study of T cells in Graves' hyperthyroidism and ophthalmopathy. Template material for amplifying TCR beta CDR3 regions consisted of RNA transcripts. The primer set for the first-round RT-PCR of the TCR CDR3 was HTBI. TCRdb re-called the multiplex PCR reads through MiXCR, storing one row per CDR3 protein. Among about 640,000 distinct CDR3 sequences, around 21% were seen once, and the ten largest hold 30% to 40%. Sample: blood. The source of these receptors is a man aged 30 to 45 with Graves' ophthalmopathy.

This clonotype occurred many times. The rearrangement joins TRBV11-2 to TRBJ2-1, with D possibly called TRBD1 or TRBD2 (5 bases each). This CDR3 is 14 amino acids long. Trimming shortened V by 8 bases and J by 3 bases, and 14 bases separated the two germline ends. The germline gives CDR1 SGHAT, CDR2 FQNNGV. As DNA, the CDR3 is TGTGCCAGCCTCCGGGACCACAACTACAATGAGCAGTTCTTC. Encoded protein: CASLRDHNYNEQFF.

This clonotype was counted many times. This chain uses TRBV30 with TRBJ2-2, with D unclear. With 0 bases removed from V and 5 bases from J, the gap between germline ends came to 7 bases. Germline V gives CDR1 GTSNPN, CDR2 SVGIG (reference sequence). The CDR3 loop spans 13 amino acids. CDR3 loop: CAWSVSRTGELFF. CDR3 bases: TGTGCCTGGAGTGTATCGCGAACCGGGGAGCTGTTTTTT. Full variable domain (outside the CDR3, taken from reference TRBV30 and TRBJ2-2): SQTIHQWPATLVQPVGSPLSLECTVEGTSNPNLYWYRQAAGRGLQLLFYSVGIGQISSEVPQNLSASRPQDRQFILSSKKLLLSDSGFYLCAWSVSRTGELFFGEGSRLTVL.

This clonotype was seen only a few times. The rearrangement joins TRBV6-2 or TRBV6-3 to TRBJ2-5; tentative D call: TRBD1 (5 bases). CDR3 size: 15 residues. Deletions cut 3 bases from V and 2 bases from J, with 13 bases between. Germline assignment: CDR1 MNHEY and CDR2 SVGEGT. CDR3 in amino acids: CASSYGQGLQETQYF. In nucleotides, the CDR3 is TGTGCCAGCAGTTATGGGCAGGGTTTACAAGAGACCCAGTACTTC.

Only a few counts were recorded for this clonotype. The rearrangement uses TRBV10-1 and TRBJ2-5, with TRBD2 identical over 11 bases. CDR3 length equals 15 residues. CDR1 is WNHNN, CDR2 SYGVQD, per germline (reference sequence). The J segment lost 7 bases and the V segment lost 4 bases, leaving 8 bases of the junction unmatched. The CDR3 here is CASSGGLAGVGTQYF. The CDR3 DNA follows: TGCGCCAGCAGTGGAGGACTAGCGGGCGTCGGGACCCAGTACTTC.